The 19 T cell receptor beta chains below come from one sample, sequenced in a study of shared clonotypes between healthy human individuals. Here immunoSEQ multiplex PCR was the method, and the copy in TCRdb shows in-frame clones only, minus some. The sample has about 600,000 clones; nearly 97% are singletons. Naivety among CD8 cells was defined by CD45RO negativity and positive CCR7 selection, thereby excluding terminally differentiated effector memory CD45RA+ cells. The material sequenced was naive CD8+ T cells sorted from blood. The receptor set was obtained from a woman in her 30s in good health.

The chain carries TRBV5-4 and TRBJ2-3; D is ambiguous. Between the trimmed V and J ends, which lost 5 bases and 5 bases, there was a span of 6 bases. The germline V gene encodes CDR1 SGHNT and CDR2 YYREEE (reference sequence). The CDR3 is made up of 11 amino acids. CDR3 nucleotides: TGTGCCAGCAGTAACGTAGATACGCAGTATTTT. It specifies CASSNVDTQYF.

This clone was seen only a few times. The rearrangement links TRBV11-2 to TRBJ2-7, with a tentative D call TRBD2 (5 bases). The CDR3 spans 16 residues. V was shortened by 0 bases and J by 1 base, with 13 bases between the two germline ends. CDR1 and CDR2 (germline): SGHAT, FQNNGV. The CDR3 sequence is CASSLDSSLPSYEQYF. CDR3 coding DNA: TGTGCCAGCAGCTTAGACTCTAGCCTCCCTTCCTACGAGCAGTACTTC.

The genes are TRBV2 and TRBJ2-7, with D possibly being TRBD2 (5 bases). This CDR3 has 15 residues. The V gene lost 3 bases and the J gene lost 6 bases, with 18 bases spanning the gap. The V gene's germline CDR1 is SNHLY and CDR2 FYNNEI. The CDR3 region is CASSDFGFEGSEQYF. CDR3 sequence (DNA): TGTGCCAGCAGTGATTTTGGGTTCGAGGGATCCGAGCAGTACTTC.

The rearrangement uses TRBV12-5 and TRBJ2-1, with D maybe TRBD2 (5 bases). This CDR3 spans 17 amino acids. Trimming stripped 3 bases from V and 6 bases from J, with 21 bases between. Germline assignment: CDR1 LGHNT and CDR2 FRNRAP. CDR3 loop: CASGLVLGSTSFNEQFF. CDR3 sequence (DNA): TGTGCTAGTGGTTTAGTACTGGGGAGCACCTCTTTCAATGAGCAGTTCTTC.

The chain links TRBV29-1 to TRBJ2-2; the D gene is possibly TRBD1 (6 bases). The CDR3 runs 14 residues. V lost 4 bases to trimming and J lost 4 bases, with 13 bases between them. Germline CDR1 and CDR2: SQVTM and ANQGSEA. The CDR3 region is CSVGRGSGTGELFF. DNA of the CDR3: TGCAGCGTTGGAAGGGGGTCGGGCACCGGGGAGCTGTTTTTT.

The chain couples TRBV11-2 to TRBJ1-4; D remains ambiguous. V lost 5 bases, J lost 5 bases, and 18 bases lay in between. CDR1 is SGHAT, CDR2 FQNNGV, per germline. The CDR3 sequence is 16 residues long. CDR3 region: CASSTDSGRGNEKLFF. DNA for the CDR3: TGTGCCAGCAGCACCGACTCAGGTCGGGGAAATGAAAAACTGTTTTTT.

The chain carries TRBV5-1 and TRBJ2-1; D not certain. Germline loops: CDR1 SGHRS, CDR2 YFSETQ. This CDR3 comprises 15 residues. Trimming removed 10 bases from V and 3 bases from J, with 20 bases in between. CDR3 nucleotide sequence: TGCGCCTCCAGAGTCCCAGACACCGTCTACAATGAGCAGTTCTTC. Translating it yields CASRVPDTVYNEQFF.

This chain uses TRBV28 with TRBJ1-2, with no clear D. V was pared by 5 bases and J by 0 bases, with 10 bases between. In germline, CDR1 is MDHEN, CDR2 SYDVKM. CDR3 length equals 14 residues. This CDR3 reads CASSGQTTNYGYTF. DNA of the CDR3: TGTGCCAGCAGTGGGCAGACCACTAACTATGGCTACACCTTC.

This chain links TRBV5-6 with TRBJ2-7, with 10 bases lining up with TRBD2. J was trimmed by 2 bases and V by 0 bases; bases with no gene match: 5. Germline V gene sequence: CDR1 SGHDT, CDR2 YYEEEE. The CDR3 runs to 16 residues. CDR3 in amino acids: CASSLGTGLATYEQYF. CDR3 in DNA: TGTGCCAGCAGCTTGGGGACGGGACTAGCGACCTACGAGCAGTACTTC.

V and J are TRBV5-8 and TRBJ2-1, with 9 positions matching TRBD2. Unmatched junction bases numbered 7, after V lost 0 bases and J lost 9 bases. Germline V lookup: CDR1 SGHTS, CDR2 YDEGEE. The CDR3 totals 15 residues. The CDR3 nucleotides are TGTGCCAGCAGCTTGGAAGGGCTAGCGGGACTTGAGCAGTTCTTC. Translated: CASSLEGLAGLEQFF.

V is TRBV14 and J is TRBJ2-7; D might be TRBD2 (5 bases). CDR1 is SGHDN, CDR2 FVKESK, per germline. Trimming left V 4 bases short and J 0 bases short, with 13 bases between. The CDR3 is 15 amino acids. CDR3 coding DNA: TGTGCCAGCAGCCCCTGGGGTAGCGTCTCCTACGAGCAGTACTTC. Translated, it gives CASSPWGSVSYEQYF.

The rearrangement links TRBV4-2 to TRBJ1-1; D remains ambiguous. The length of the CDR3 is 13 residues. V was shortened by 5 bases and J by 2 bases, with 9 bases between the two germline ends. Germline-derived CDR1 and CDR2 are LGHNA and YNFKEQ. For the CDR3, the DNA is TGTGCCAGCAGCTTGGGAAGCAACACTGAAGCTTTCTTT. Amino acid sequence: CASSLGSNTEAFF.

The rearrangement joins TRBV2 to TRBJ1-2, with D hard to call. CDR1 SNHLY and CDR2 FYNNEI come from the germline V gene. The CDR3 sequence is 14 residues long. Trimming stripped 7 bases from V and 8 bases from J, with 20 bases between. CDR3 protein: CASTTMPLGYGYTF. The CDR3 nucleotides are TGTGCCAGCACCACCATGCCCCTGGGGTACGGCTACACCTTC.

V and J are TRBV7-8 and TRBJ2-5; unclear D gene. The closer fit of TRBJ2-7 to the DNA end suggests the J call may be wrong. Germline CDR1 SGHVS, CDR2 FQNEAQ. This CDR3 has 16 residues. Here the CDR3 DNA reads TGTGCCAGCAGCTCCCCTCTAGTACCCTCTCCCTACGAGCAGTACTTC. Translated, it gives CASSSPLVPSPYEQYF.

A note on this clone: Other DNA variants within this sample encode the same CDR3. This rearrangement joins TRBV9 to TRBJ2-7; D not resolved. CDR1 and CDR2 from the germline V gene are SGDLS and YYNGEE. V was trimmed by 2 bases and J by 0 bases, leaving 12 bases between them. The CDR3 is 15 amino acids. The DNA for the CDR3 is TGTGCCAGCAGCGTGGGCGCGGCGAGCTCCTACGAGCAGTACTTC. It encodes CASSVGAASSYEQYF.

V is TRBV5-6 and J is TRBJ2-7; D not certain. In germline, CDR1 is SGHDT, CDR2 YYEEEE. CDR3 size: 12 residues. Between the trimmed V and J ends, which lost 1 base and 3 bases, there was a span of 5 bases. The CDR3 DNA reads TGTGCCAGCAGCTTGATACACTACGAGCAGTACTTC. The encoded protein is CASSLIHYEQYF.

This chain connects TRBV12-2 to TRBJ1-3. TRBV12-2 is classified as a pseudogene. The CDR3 length is 12 residues. DNA of the CDR3: TGTGCAAGTCGCTCTATTACAAACACCATATATTTT. Protein product: CASRSITNTIYF.

The rearrangement uses TRBV7-6 and TRBJ2-3, with 7 nucleotides matching TRBD1. Trimming cost V 3 bases and J 0 bases; bases outside gene matches: 9. This CDR3 region has 17 residues. In germline, CDR1 is SGHVS, CDR2 FNYEAQ. The CDR3 here is CASSFLLTGASTDTQYF. The CDR3 DNA reads TGTGCCAGCAGCTTTCTACTAACAGGGGCTAGCACAGATACGCAGTATTTT. Using reference TRBV7-6 and TRBJ2-3 for the parts outside the CDR3, the full variable domain is GAGVSQSPRYKVTKRGQDVALRCDPISGHVSLYWYRQALGQGPEFLTYFNYEAQQDKSGLPNDRFSAERPEGSISTLTIQRTEQRDSAMYRCASSFLLTGASTDTQYFGPGTRLTVL.

This chain connects TRBV7-9 to TRBJ2-7; 9 nucleotides align to TRBD1. The CDR3 has 15 amino acids. Germline trimming cut 0 bases from V and 7 bases from J; bases unmatched to any gene: 7. In germline, CDR1 is SEHNR, CDR2 FQNEAQ (reference sequence). CDR3 loop: CASSLASTGGNEQYF. CDR3 DNA: TGTGCCAGCAGCTTAGCGTCAACAGGGGGCAATGAGCAGTACTTC.